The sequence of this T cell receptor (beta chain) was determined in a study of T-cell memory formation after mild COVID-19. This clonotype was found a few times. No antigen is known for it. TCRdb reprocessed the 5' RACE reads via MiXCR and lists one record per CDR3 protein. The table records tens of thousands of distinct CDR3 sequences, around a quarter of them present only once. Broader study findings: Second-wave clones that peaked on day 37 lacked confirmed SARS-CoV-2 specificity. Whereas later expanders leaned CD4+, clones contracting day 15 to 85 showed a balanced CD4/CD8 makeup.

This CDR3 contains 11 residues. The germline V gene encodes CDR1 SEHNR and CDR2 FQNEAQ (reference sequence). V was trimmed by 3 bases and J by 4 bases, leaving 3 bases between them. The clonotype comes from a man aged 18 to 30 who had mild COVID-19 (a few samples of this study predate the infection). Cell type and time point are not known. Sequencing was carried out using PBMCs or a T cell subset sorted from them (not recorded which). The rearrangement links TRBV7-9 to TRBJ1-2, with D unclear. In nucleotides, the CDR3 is TGTGCCAGCAGCTTCGGCTATGGCTACACCTTC. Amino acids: CASSFGYGYTF.